These T cell receptor beta chains were read from a single sample in a study of cytomegalovirus exposure and HLA in healthy donors. Only in-frame clones appear in the TCRdb table, and some are missing; sequencing was by immunoSEQ multiplex PCR. Counted here are roughly 180,000 clones, 84% occurring once; the ten biggest clones make up 0.25% to 0.3%. The sample comprised PBMCs. Receptors originate from a boy younger than 18 in good health and CMV-seronegative. CDR3s include the opening cysteine and the closing phenylalanine or tryptophan. The order of the fields is V gene, clone size, D gene, J gene, CDR3 DNA, CDR3 protein. The D gene is left open where the match is weak. Clone size is given for some rows only: seen once, a few or many times, or a class if the clone is expanded.

TRBV7-9,-,-,TRBJ1-2,TGTGCCAGCAGCCCCGGAGGAAGCTATGGCTACACCTTC,CASSPGGSYGYTF
TRBV7-9,-,-,TRBJ2-7,TGTGCCAGCAGCCGGGGGTACTACGAGCAGTACTTC,CASSRGYYEQYF
TRBV5-1,-,TRBD2,TRBJ2-7,TGCGCCAGCAGCCTCACGGGACTAGCGGGATACGAGCAGTACTTC,CASSLTGLAGYEQYF
TRBV20-1,few,-,TRBJ2-5,TGCAGTGGTCTCGACCAAGAGACCCAGTACTTC,CSGLDQETQYF
TRBV18,few,-,TRBJ1-2,TGTGCCAGCTCACCGGCAGGGGATAACTATGGCTACACCTTC,CASSPAGDNYGYTF
TRBV2,once,-,TRBJ1-2,TGTGCCAGCAGTGAAATGCCCCTCGGTGGCTACACCTTC,CASSEMPLGGYTF
TRBV10-3,-,-,TRBJ2-5,TGTGCCATCAGCGCGGGTCAAGAGACCCAGTACTTC,CAISAGQETQYF
TRBV6-5,-,-,TRBJ2-5,TGTGCCAGCAGCACCCGGTCAGGAATTGGGGAGACCCAGTACTTC,CASSTRSGIGETQYF
TRBV5-6,-,-,TRBJ2-3,TGTGCCAGCGCCATGTGGGACTGGGGTTGGACGCAGTATTTT,CASAMWDWGWTQYF
TRBV5-6,-,-,TRBJ2-3,TGTGCCAGCAGCTTTCGGAGTGCAGATACGCAGTATTTT,CASSFRSADTQYF
TRBV5-4,-,-,TRBJ2-7,TGTGCCAGCTCTAGGAACTCCTACGAGCAGTACTTC,CASSRNSYEQYF
TRBV5-1,few,TRBD1,TRBJ2-7,TGCGCCAGCAGCTCCGGGACAGGGGGAGTATACGAGCAGTACTTC,CASSSGTGGVYEQYF
TRBV25-1,-,-,TRBJ2-7,TGTGCCAGCAGTGGAGGCTACGAGCAGTACTTC,CASSGGYEQYF
TRBV11-2,-,-,TRBJ2-7,TGTGCCAGCTACAGCTTTTCCTCGGGAGTGGGCCACGAGCAGTACTTC,CASYSFSSGVGHEQYF
TRBV5-1,-,TRBD2,TRBJ2-1,TGCGCCAGCAGCTCTACTAGCGGCTCCTACAATGAGCAGTTCTTC,CASSSTSGSYNEQFF
TRBV7-9,-,TRBD1,TRBJ2-7,TGTGCCAGCAGCTTAGTGGCGTCAGGGGGAAACTACGAGCAGTACTTC,CASSLVASGGNYEQYF
TRBV10-3,-,-,TRBJ1-1,TGTGCCATCAGTGAGTCCGGGGAGACTGAAGCTTTCTTT,CAISESGETEAFF
TRBV25-1,-,TRBD1,TRBJ1-2,TGTGCCAGCAGCTCAGGGGGCGATCCCAGCTATGGCTACACCTTC,CASSSGGDPSYGYTF